Below are 25 T cell receptor beta chains sequenced from a single sample in a study of CD8 T cells in ankylosing spondylitis. No cognate antigen is known for these TCRs. TCRdb re-called the 5' RACE reads through MiXCR, storing one row per CDR3 protein. The repertoire holds under 950,000 distinct CDR3 sequences, with around 20% as singletons. Overall study findings and caveats: About eight highly homologous variants made up a TCR beta motif that seemed to typify ankylosing spondylitis blood.

The specimen sequenced was blood, either unsorted or a sorted T cell fraction (not recorded which). The receptor set was obtained from a male donor with ankylosing spondylitis.

This clonotype has only a few counts. V and J are TRBV20-1 and TRBJ2-1; TRBD2 aligns across 7 bases. Trimming cost V 1 base and J 9 bases; bases outside gene matches: 21. CDR1 is DFQATT, CDR2 SNEGSKA, per germline (reference sequence). This CDR3 has 18 residues. For the CDR3, the DNA is TGCAGTGCTAGAGGATTTGCTAGCGGAGGTTCCAACCCGACTGAGCAGTTCTTC. It is translated as CSARGFASGGSNPTEQFF.

The chain is built from TRBV6-1 and TRBJ2-2; 13 bases match TRBD2. The CDR3 runs 18 residues. CDR1 MNHNS and CDR2 SASEGT come from the germline V gene. V lost 6 bases and J lost 4; bases outside the gene matches: 11. The CDR3 nucleotides are TGTGCCAGCAGCGCCGGGACTAGCGGGGTTTGGGGCACCGGGGAGCTGTTTTTT. It specifies CASSAGTSGVWGTGELFF.

The rearrangement links TRBV4-2 to TRBJ1-1; a possible D gene is TRBD1 (5 bases). CDR1 and CDR2 from the germline V gene are LGHNA and YNFKEQ. The ends were cut back, 5 bases at V and 3 bases at J, with 16 bases in the middle. The CDR3 totals 15 residues. The CDR3 loop is CASSGPGHPDTEAFF. The CDR3 region has the DNA TGTGCCAGCAGCGGACCAGGACACCCGGACACTGAAGCTTTCTTT.

The V and J genes are TRBV28 and TRBJ1-5, with a tentative D call TRBD1 (5 bases). Germline CDR1 and CDR2: MDHEN and SYDVKM. CDR3 size: 16 residues. V lost 2 bases, J lost 2 bases, and 13 bases lay in between. CDR3 DNA sequence: TGTGCCAGCAGTTTACCGGCAGGGTCGGGCAATCAGCCCCAGCATTTT. Its protein is CASSLPAGSGNQPQHF. Looking up the rest from reference TRBV28 and TRBJ1-5 gives the full variable domain: DVKVTQSSRYLVKRTGEKVFLECVQDMDHENMFWYRQDPGLGLRLIYFSYDVKMKEKGDIPEGYSVSREKKERFSLILESASTNQTSMYLCASSLPAGSGNQPQHFGDGTRLSIL.

The sample holds a few counts of this clonotype. The chain employs TRBV5-1 and TRBJ2-1; 13 bases map to TRBD2. CDR3 size: 20 residues. V gave up 1 base and J gave up 1 base; unmatched junction bases: 11. CDR1 and CDR2 (germline): SGHRS, YFSETQ. This CDR3 is CASSLRSGTSGIRSYNEQFF. CDR3 nucleotide sequence: TGCGCCAGCAGCTTGCGTTCCGGGACTAGCGGGATTAGATCCTACAATGAGCAGTTCTTC.

The chain is built from TRBV20-1 and TRBJ1-2; 7 nucleotides align to TRBD1. The germline gives CDR1 DFQATT, CDR2 SNEGSKA (reference sequence). The CDR3 has 14 amino acids. The ends lost 5 bases at V and 8 bases at J; junction bases unmatched: 14. CDR3 sequence (DNA): TGCAGTGCTGCCTTACCGGTAGGGGGCTACGGCTACACCTTC. Protein product: CSAALPVGGYGYTF.

This clonotype was seen a handful of times. J is TRBJ2-2 and V is TRBV4-1; maybe TRBD1 (5 bases). CDR3 size: 17 residues. In germline, CDR1 is MGHRA, CDR2 YSYEKL. V was clipped by 3 bases and J by 1 base, with 15 bases between them. The CDR3 DNA sequence: TGCGCCAGCAGCCAGACCCCGAGGCAGGGGAACACCGGGGAGCTGTTTTTT. This sequence encodes CASSQTPRQGNTGELFF.

This sequence joins TRBV3-1 and TRBJ1-1; D may be TRBD1 (5 bases). V was trimmed by 2 bases and J by 0 bases, leaving 13 bases between them. The CDR3 is 16 residues long. Germline CDR1 and CDR2: LGHDT and YNNKEL (reference sequence). The CDR3 loop reads CASSQSSLGVNTEAFF. CDR3 nucleotide sequence: TGTGCCAGCAGCCAATCCAGTTTGGGGGTGAACACTGAAGCTTTCTTT.

The rearrangement uses TRBV6-1 and TRBJ2-1; TRBD2 matches 7 bases. Germline lookup yields CDR1 MNHNS and CDR2 SASEGT. V was clipped by 6 bases and J by 5 bases; unmatched bases: 10. The CDR3 is 15 amino acids. The CDR3 is CASRDWGGLNNEQFF. CDR3 DNA: TGTGCCAGCAGGGATTGGGGGGGTCTAAACAATGAGCAGTTCTTC.

In DNA form, the CDR3 reads TGTGCCAGCAGCTTAGGGGGGAATGGCTACACCTTC. Translated: CASSLGGNGYTF. The gene calls are TRBV11-2 and TRBJ1-2, with D possibly matching TRBD1 (5 bases). The CDR3 extends over 12 amino acids. The germline CDR1 and CDR2 sequences are SGHAT and FQNNGV. V lost 1 base to trimming and J lost 6 bases, with 6 bases between them.

This chain uses TRBV29-1 with TRBJ2-3, with D perhaps TRBD2 (7 bases). Germline V gene lookup returns CDR1 SQVTM and CDR2 ANQGSEA. The CDR3 loop spans 14 amino acids. Trimming shortened V by 7 bases and J by 6 bases, and 20 bases separated the two germline ends. The CDR3 spells CSALGEGGVDTQYF. The DNA of the CDR3 is TGCAGCGCCCTTGGTGAGGGGGGGGTGGATACGCAGTATTTT.

The chain carries TRBV10-3 and TRBJ2-1; D call uncertain. V was pared by 3 bases and J by 9 bases, with 6 bases between. CDR1 and CDR2 (germline): ENHRY, SYGVKD. The CDR3 loop spans 11 amino acids. The CDR3, as DNA: TGTGCCATCAGTGATGACGGTGAGCAGTTCTTC. This gives the protein CAISDDGEQFF.

The chain recombines TRBV29-1 with TRBJ2-1; 12 bases are a match to TRBD2. J was trimmed by 3 bases and V by 5 bases; bases with no gene match: 14. The CDR3 covers 18 residues. The germline V gene encodes CDR1 SQVTM and CDR2 ANQGSEA. The CDR3 loop is CSVTGLAGRSGVYNEQFF. The DNA of the CDR3 is TGCAGCGTTACCGGACTAGCGGGGCGCTCGGGGGTCTACAATGAGCAGTTCTTC.

The chain recombines TRBV12-3 or TRBV12-4 with TRBJ2-2; 9 nucleotides match TRBD2. The CDR3 contains 16 residues. V shed 3 bases, J shed 6 bases, and the junction held 8 bases outside the gene matches. Here the CDR3 DNA reads TGTGCCAGCAGTTTTTCGGCTAGCGGGGACCCCGGGGAGCTGTTTTTT. The encoded protein is CASSFSASGDPGELFF.

The gene calls are TRBV5-1 and TRBJ2-7; D not resolved. CDR1 and CDR2 from the germline V gene are SGHRS and YFSETQ. Trimming shortened V by 3 bases and J by 0 bases, and 10 bases separated the two germline ends. The CDR3 is 14 amino acids. CDR3 sequence: CASSSLLSSYEQYF. The CDR3 nucleotides read TGCGCCAGCAGCTCCTTGTTAAGCTCCTACGAGCAGTACTTC.

Only one count was recorded for this clonotype. The chain links TRBV20-1 to TRBJ2-1; 8 nucleotides align to TRBD2. CDR3 length: 13 residues. The germline gives CDR1 DFQATT, CDR2 SNEGSKA (reference sequence). V dropped 7 bases and J dropped 3; count of bases not matched to a gene: 5. CDR3 residues: CSGIGGDYNEQFF. DNA for the CDR3: TGCAGTGGAATCGGGGGGGACTACAATGAGCAGTTCTTC.

This clonotype has a handful of counts. This chain connects TRBV6-2 or TRBV6-3 to TRBJ2-7, with 14 nucleotides matching TRBD2. The CDR3 consists of 17 residues. J gave up 2 bases and V 6 bases, and 9 bases lay outside the gene matches. Germline CDR1 reads MNHEY; CDR2 reads SVGEGT. The CDR3 DNA reads TGTGCCAGCAGCCGTAGAATGGGACTAGCGGGAGCCTACGAGCAGTACTTC. Protein sequence: CASSRRMGLAGAYEQYF.

The chain employs TRBV28 and TRBJ1-1; possible D gene TRBD1, 6 bases. V was pared by 3 bases and J by 4 bases, with 12 bases between. The CDR3 contains 14 residues. CDR1 MDHEN and CDR2 SYDVKM come from the germline V gene. Written as DNA, the CDR3 is TGTGCCAGCAGTTTGCGGGGGCGTAGCACTGAAGCTTTCTTT. The encoded protein is CASSLRGRSTEAFF.

The chain joins TRBV7-3 to TRBJ1-1; possible D gene TRBD1, 5 bases. The germline V and J ends were trimmed by 0 bases and 6 bases, with 11 bases remaining between them. The CDR3 spans 14 residues. Germline values: CDR1 SGHTA, CDR2 FQGTGA. This CDR3 is CASSLTPRGSEAFF. The CDR3 coding sequence is TGTGCCAGCAGCTTAACCCCGCGGGGCTCTGAAGCTTTCTTT.

In this sample, this clonotype turned up many times. The chain carries TRBV20-1 and TRBJ2-7; D perhaps matches TRBD1 (6 bases). Trimming took off 5 bases at V and 2 bases at J, with 13 bases between the two ends. The CDR3 has 13 residues. The germline V gene encodes CDR1 DFQATT and CDR2 SNEGSKA (reference sequence). In nucleotides, the CDR3 is TGCAGTGCTCGACCGCAGGGGACCTACGAGCAGTACTTC. Amino acid sequence: CSARPQGTYEQYF.

This rearrangement joins TRBV19 to TRBJ1-5; D perhaps matches TRBD1 (6 bases). The CDR3 consists of 14 residues. Germline lookup yields CDR1 LNHDA and CDR2 SQIVND (reference sequence). The V gene lost 7 bases and the J gene lost 4 bases, with 14 bases spanning the gap. CDR3 amino acids: CASTLGTPNQPQHF. CDR3 DNA: TGTGCCAGTACGCTCGGGACACCGAATCAGCCCCAGCATTTT.

The DNA for the CDR3 is TGTGCCAGCAGCTTGTCCCCGAAATATTTAGCGGGAGCGAACAAAATAAGCACAGATACGCAGTATTTT. Residues: CASSLSPKYLAGANKISTDTQYF. The genes are TRBV5-4 and TRBJ2-3, with 9 bases fitting TRBD2. This CDR3 spans 23 amino acids. CDR1 is SGHNT and CDR2 is YYREEE in the germline V gene (reference sequence). V shed 1 base, J shed 0 bases, and the junction held 24 bases outside the gene matches.

The V call is TRBV4-1, the J call TRBJ2-1, with 11 bases that match TRBD2. The V and J ends lost 4 bases and 5 bases, in that order; junction bases with no gene match: 7. From germline, CDR1 is MGHRA and CDR2 YSYEKL. The CDR3 sequence is 16 residues long. The CDR3 protein is CASSLVAGGPDNEQFF. In DNA form, the CDR3 reads TGCGCCAGCAGCCTTGTAGCGGGGGGGCCCGACAATGAGCAGTTCTTC.

The rearrangement uses TRBV29-1 and TRBJ1-1; D gene uncertain. Germline-derived CDR1 and CDR2 are SQVTM and ANQGSEA. V was cut by 7 bases and J by 0 bases, with 9 bases left in between. The CDR3 is made up of 12 amino acids. The CDR3 loop is CSALQMNTEAFF. In nucleotides, the CDR3 is TGCAGCGCTCTTCAGATGAACACTGAAGCTTTCTTT. Combining the CDR3 with reference TRBV29-1 and TRBJ1-1 gives the whole variable domain SAVISQKPSRDICQRGTSLTIQCQVDSQVTMMFWYRQQPGQSLTLIATANQGSEATYESGFVIDKFPISRPNLTFSTLTVSNMSPEDSSIYLCSALQMNTEAFFGQGTRLTVV.

This clonotype was seen more than once but under ten times. This rearrangement joins TRBV12-3 or TRBV12-4 to TRBJ2-2, with D possibly being TRBD2 (6 bases). The ends were cut back, 4 bases at V and 0 bases at J, with 12 bases in the middle. CDR3 length equals 16 residues. In nucleotides, the CDR3 is TGTGCCAGCAGTTCTTTGGCGGGGACGAACACCGGGGAGCTGTTTTTT. Translation: CASSSLAGTNTGELFF.